This T cell receptor (beta chain) was recovered during a study of early T cells in non-severe SARS-CoV-2 infection. General study findings and limits: There was a bias toward anti-spike CD8 responses in VDJdb matching, which missed private and CD4 specificities.

The V and J ends lost 1 base and 5 bases respectively, with 9 bases between them. Germline loops: CDR1 KGHSH, CDR2 LQKENI. CDR3 length: 15 amino acids. Molecules of cDNA were individually given unique molecular identifiers that were attached to them. TCRdb analysed the 5' RACE reads with MiXCR anew, one entry per CDR3 protein. The sample includes about 46,000 distinct CDR3 sequences, 5% to 5.5% of them seen just once. This clonotype has a count of ten or more. Its antigen is not known. This clonotype was sampled from an adult who was a healthcare worker with PCR-confirmed SARS-CoV-2 infection or an uninfected control (not recorded which). The chain has TRBV18 and TRBJ1-6, with D possibly being TRBD1 (6 bases). The source material was whole blood, sampled at baseline. The CDR3: CASSPRQDNNSPLHF. Written as DNA, the CDR3 is TGTGCCAGCTCACCACGACAGGACAATAATTCACCCCTCCACTTT. Based on the CDR3 plus reference TRBV18 and TRBJ1-6, the full variable domain is NAGVMQNPRHLVRRRGQEARLRCSPMKGHSHVYWYRQLPEEGLKFMVYLQKENIIDESGMPKERFSAEFPKEGPSILRIQQVVRGDSAAYFCASSPRQDNNSPLHFGNGTRLTVT.